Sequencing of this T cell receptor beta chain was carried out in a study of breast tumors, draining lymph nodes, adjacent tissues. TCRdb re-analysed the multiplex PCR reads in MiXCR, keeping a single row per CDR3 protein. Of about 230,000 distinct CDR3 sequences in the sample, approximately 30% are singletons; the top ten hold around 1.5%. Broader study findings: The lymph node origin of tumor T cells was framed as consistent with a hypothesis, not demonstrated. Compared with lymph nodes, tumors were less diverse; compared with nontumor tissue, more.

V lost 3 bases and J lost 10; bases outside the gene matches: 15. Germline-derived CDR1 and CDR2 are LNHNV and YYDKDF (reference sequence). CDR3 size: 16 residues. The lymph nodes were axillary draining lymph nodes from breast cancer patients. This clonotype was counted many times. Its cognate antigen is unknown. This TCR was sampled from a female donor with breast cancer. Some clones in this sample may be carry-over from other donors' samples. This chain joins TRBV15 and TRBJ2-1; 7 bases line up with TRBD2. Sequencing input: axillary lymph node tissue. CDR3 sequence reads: CATSRGRLAPSGEQFF. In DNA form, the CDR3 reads TGTGCCACCAGCAGGGGGAGACTAGCACCCTCAGGAGAGCAGTTCTTC.